A single T cell receptor (beta chain) is shown here with its context. Its antigen remains undetermined. Base qualities are not provided; no much larger clone lies one nucleotide away. The sample is drawn from a study of technical replicates of blood from a few donors (dated by TCRdb to about 2017). CDR3 length: 14 amino acids, cysteine to phenylalanine. Just the 42-base CDR3 DNA is kept, in frame starting at base 1. CDR1 and CDR2 were assigned from the germline V gene as SNHLY and FYNNEI. Trimming accounts for 6 bases at V and 5 bases at J, while the number of junction bases matched to no gene is 4. Libraries were made using the immunoSEQ multiplex PCR assay. The table was pulled from immuneACCESS by TCRdb, which kept in-frame rearrangements only. Such tables lose some clones; where checked, under half of the loss comes from unresolved V genes, and the rest has no known cause. This sample gives tens of thousands of clones in total; about 96% of them show up just once. The biggest ten clones account for 0.2% of the sample.

This sequence originates from a human donor in good health. The receptor chain draws on TRBV2 and TRBJ2-2; 9 central bases correspond to TRBD1. The sequencing input was T cells isolated from PBMCs. The DNA is as follows: TGTGCCAGCAGGACAGGGGGAAATACCGGGGAGCTGTTTTTT. It is translated as CASRTGGNTGELFF.